This T cell receptor beta chain was recovered during a study of OX40 agonist ivuxolimab in advanced cancers. General observations from the study: Compared with others, partial responders at 0.1-3.0 mg/kg displayed clonal expansion among the lowest.

Note on this clone: What it recognizes is unknown.

Trimming stripped 0 bases from V and 0 bases from J, with 12 bases between. Germline V gene lookup returns CDR1 KGHSH and CDR2 LQKENI. This CDR3 is 17 amino acids long. Some clones are missing from TCRdb's copy, which holds only in-frame ones; the method was immunoSEQ multiplex PCR. The data show around 50,000 clones, around 79% seen once. The genes are TRBV18 and TRBJ1-3, with D perhaps matching TRBD1 (5 bases). The receptor comes from an adult with an advanced solid tumor such as melanoma, head and neck, liver or kidney cancer. The sample consisted of CD4+ or CD8+ T cells sorted from blood, taken in a trial of the OX40 agonist ivuxolimab. The CDR3 loop is CASSPPSQGTSGNTIYF. The CDR3 DNA sequence: TGTGCCAGCTCACCACCGAGCCAGGGAACCTCTGGAAACACCATATATTTT.